This passage covers 29 T cell receptor beta chains from one sample sequenced in a study of cytomegalovirus exposure and HLA in healthy donors. In the PCR, 60 Vbeta and 13 Jbeta primers were used. Profiling relied on immunoSEQ multiplex PCR, and the TCRdb table lists in-frame clones only, not all of them. The table lists around 140,000 clones. Material for sequencing was PBMCs. The source is a male donor in good health and CMV-seronegative.

V usage is TRBV11-2 and J usage is TRBJ2-3; TRBD2 matches at 13 bases. CDR1 is SGHAT and CDR2 is FQNNGV in the germline V gene. V shed 4 bases and J 2 bases; nucleotides not matched to a gene: 3. CDR3 length equals 16 residues. The CDR3 nucleotides read TGTGCCAGCAGCTCGGGACTAGCGGGGCCCACAGATACGCAGTATTTT. Translation: CASSSGLAGPTDTQYF.

The genes are TRBV18 and TRBJ1-2; D gene unclear. With 3 bases removed from V and 0 bases from J, the gap between germline ends came to 23 bases. The CDR3 contains 19 residues. The germline V gene encodes CDR1 KGHSH and CDR2 LQKENI. CDR3 protein: CASSPYVLGQAKANYGYTF. DNA of the CDR3: TGTGCCAGCTCACCTTACGTTTTAGGTCAGGCCAAAGCTAACTATGGCTACACCTTC.

Comments on this clone: The sample has other DNA sequences that encode this CDR3 too. The chain uses TRBV9 and TRBJ2-5; D uncertain. Trimming removed 0 bases from V and 4 bases from J, with 7 bases in between. Germline CDR1 and CDR2: SGDLS and YYNGEE. The CDR3 is 13 residues long. CDR3 in amino acids: CASSVGSRETQYF. DNA for the CDR3: TGTGCCAGCAGCGTAGGTAGTCGAGAGACCCAGTACTTC. The complete variable domain, with remaining parts taken from reference TRBV9 and TRBJ2-5, reads DSGVTQTPKHLITATGQRVTLRCSPRSGDLSVYWYQQSLDQGLQFLIQYYNGEERAKGNILERFSAQQFPDLHSELNLSSLELGDSALYFCASSVGSRETQYFGPGTRLLVL.

The chain uses TRBV5-1 and TRBJ2-1, with 7 bases lining up with TRBD1. This CDR3 has 13 residues. Germline CDR1 and CDR2: SGHRS and YFSETQ. J gave up 13 bases and V 0 bases, and 7 bases lay outside the gene matches. The CDR3 bases are TGCGCCAGCAGCTTGGAGGTCGACAGGGATCAGTTCTTC. This translates into CASSLEVDRDQFF. Complete variable domain (other parts from reference TRBV5-1 and TRBJ2-1): KAGVTQTPRYLIKTRGQQVTLSCSPISGHRSVSWYQQTPGQGLQFLFEYFSETQRNKGNFPGRFSGRQFSNSRSEMNVSTLELGDSALYLCASSLEVDRDQFFGPGTRLTVL.

The chain employs TRBV9 and TRBJ2-1; 8 positions match TRBD2. Trimming cost V 8 bases and J 2 bases; bases outside gene matches: 9. CDR1 and CDR2 (germline): SGDLS, YYNGEE. The CDR3 sequence is 15 residues long. CDR3 region: CASGDSGVTYNEQFF. DNA for the CDR3: TGTGCCAGTGGCGATAGCGGGGTTACCTACAATGAGCAGTTCTTC.

The CDR3 is CASSFRGRETQYF. The CDR3 DNA reads TGTGCCAGCAGCTTTAGGGGAAGAGAGACCCAGTACTTC. The chain joins TRBV11-2 to TRBJ2-5, with D perhaps matching TRBD1 (5 bases). Trimming took 3 bases from V and 4 from J, leaving 9 bases between them. This CDR3 has 13 amino acids. Looked up from germline, CDR1 is SGHAT and CDR2 is FQNNGV.

The genes are TRBV30 and TRBJ2-5, with 8 bases aligning to TRBD1. The V and J ends lost 4 bases and 7 bases, in that order; junction bases with no gene match: 11. This CDR3 is built from 14 residues. CDR1 and CDR2 from the germline V gene are GTSNPN and SVGIG (reference sequence). The CDR3: CAWTRTGRQRTQYF. As DNA, the CDR3 is TGTGCCTGGACCCGGACAGGGAGGCAACGGACCCAGTACTTC.

The chain recombines TRBV5-1 with TRBJ1-2; D is perhaps TRBD1 (5 bases). Trimming cost V 4 bases and J 6 bases, with 10 bases left between them. Germline V gene sequence: CDR1 SGHRS, CDR2 YFSETQ. The CDR3 has 12 residues. The DNA of the CDR3 is TGCGCCAGCAGCCCCAGGGATCATGGCTACACCTTC. Protein: CASSPRDHGYTF.

Here the CDR3 reads CASAASNQPQHF. The CDR3 nucleotides are TGTGCCAGTGCGGCCAGCAATCAGCCCCAGCATTTT. V gene TRBV19 combines with J gene TRBJ1-5; the D is unclear. The CDR3 is made up of 12 amino acids. V was trimmed by 8 bases and J by 1 base, leaving 6 bases between them. CDR1 is LNHDA, CDR2 SQIVND, per germline (reference sequence).

The chain employs TRBV19 and TRBJ2-2; 9 bases map to TRBD1. CDR3 length: 15 residues. The V and J ends lost 10 bases and 0 bases, in that order; junction bases with no gene match: 6. Germline-derived CDR1 and CDR2 are LNHDA and SQIVND (reference sequence). The DNA of the CDR3 is TGTGCCACCCAGACAGGGGGGGCGAACACCGGGGAGCTGTTTTTT. Amino acids: CATQTGGANTGELFF.

This sequence joins TRBV5-1 and TRBJ1-5; TRBD1 matches 9 bases. Germline V gene lookup returns CDR1 SGHRS and CDR2 YFSETQ. Trimming took 4 bases from V and 4 from J; bases not matched to a gene: 6. There are 15 residues in the CDR3. The CDR3 DNA reads TGCGCCAGCAGCAGAGGGACAGGGTGGAATCAGCCCCAGCATTTT. This sequence encodes CASSRGTGWNQPQHF.

The chain uses TRBV15 and TRBJ2-2; D may be TRBD2 (5 bases). V lost 5 bases, J lost 2 bases, and 15 bases lay in between. This CDR3 spans 16 amino acids. The germline V gene encodes CDR1 LNHNV and CDR2 YYDKDF (reference sequence). DNA for the CDR3: TGTGCCACCAGCCTGGAGGCAGAGATCAACACCGGGGAGCTGTTTTTT. This translates into CATSLEAEINTGELFF.

J is TRBJ2-1 and V is TRBV19; D not resolved. The CDR3 runs 13 residues. Germline loops: CDR1 LNHDA, CDR2 SQIVND (reference sequence). V lost 4 bases and J 0 bases, leaving 4 bases between the germline ends. The CDR3: CASSTSSYNEQFF. The CDR3 coding sequence is TGTGCCAGTAGTACCAGCTCCTACAATGAGCAGTTCTTC.

This sequence joins TRBV30 and TRBJ1-1; the match to TRBD1 covers 7 bases. Looked up from germline, CDR1 is GTSNPN and CDR2 is SVGIG (reference sequence). The CDR3 consists of 17 residues. V dropped 1 base and J dropped 2; count of bases not matched to a gene: 13. In nucleotides, the CDR3 is TGTGCCTGGAGTGGGGACCGCGGGACAGACATAAACACTGAAGCTTTCTTT. It translates to CAWSGDRGTDINTEAFF.

The chain joins TRBV30 to TRBJ1-2; TRBD1 agrees at 8 bases. This CDR3 has 14 residues. CDR1 GTSNPN and CDR2 SVGIG come from the germline V gene (reference sequence). V was pared by 3 bases and J by 6 bases, with 9 bases of the junction left unmatched. The CDR3 sequence: CAWSLGTGIDGYTF. CDR3 coding DNA: TGTGCCTGGAGCCTCGGGACAGGAATCGATGGCTACACCTTC.

J is TRBJ2-1 and V is TRBV13; 8 bases match TRBD2. Trimming cost V 4 bases and J 4 bases; bases outside gene matches: 12. The CDR3 sequence is 17 residues long. Germline V CDR1 and CDR2: PRHDT, FYEKMQ (reference sequence). This CDR3 reads CASSSPGGQVKYNEQFF. Here the CDR3 DNA reads TGTGCCAGCAGCTCCCCGGGGGGGCAGGTTAAGTACAATGAGCAGTTCTTC.

The chain recombines TRBV7-2 with TRBJ2-2; 7 bases fit TRBD2. From germline, CDR1 is SGHTA and CDR2 FQGNSA. V trimming: 3 bases; J trimming: 4 bases; junction bases outside the gene matches: 5. This CDR3 is built from 15 residues. This CDR3 reads CASSFTVAGTGELFF. The DNA for the CDR3 is TGTGCCAGCAGCTTCACAGTAGCGGGCACCGGGGAGCTGTTTTTT. Using reference TRBV7-2 and TRBJ2-2 for the parts outside the CDR3, the full variable domain is GAGVSQSPSNKVTEKGKDVELRCDPISGHTALYWYRQSLGQGLEFLIYFQGNSAPDKSGLPSDRFSAERTGGSVSTLTIQRTQQEDSAVYLCASSFTVAGTGELFFGEGSRLTVL.

The chain has TRBV19 and TRBJ2-7; 7 bases are a match to TRBD2. Germline V gene data show CDR1 as LNHDA and CDR2 as SQIVND (reference sequence). With V trimmed by 3 bases and J by 3 bases, 8 bases remained unmatched. This CDR3 is 15 amino acids long. DNA of the CDR3: TGTGCCAGTAGTATTTGGCTAGCGGAACACTACGAGCAGTACTTC. Amino acids: CASSIWLAEHYEQYF.

V and J are TRBV5-4 and TRBJ2-7, with TRBD2 matching over 10 bases. Germline values: CDR1 SGHNT, CDR2 YYREEE (reference sequence). This CDR3 is built from 16 residues. After removal of 3 bases from V and 5 bases from J, the junction contained 11 bases not matched to a gene. The CDR3 loop is CASSSQLAGSQDEQYF. CDR3 DNA sequence: TGTGCCAGCAGCTCCCAACTAGCGGGATCACAAGACGAGCAGTACTTC.

On this clone itself: At one boundary the junction diverges from the germline segment, which might be a read error. The rearrangement joins TRBV7-8 to TRBJ1-1, with 7 positions matching TRBD1. The CDR3 is made up of 14 amino acids. Per the germline V gene, CDR1 is SGHVS and CDR2 is FQNEAQ. The DNA of the CDR3 is TGTGCCAGCAGCTTAGCGTTCAGGGGGAAAGGTATAGTTTTT. Translation: CASSLAFRGKGIVF.

The chain combines TRBV29-1 with TRBJ1-2, with TRBD1 as a possible D gene (5 bases). CDR1 SQVTM and CDR2 ANQGSEA come from the germline V gene. The CDR3 runs 15 residues. The ends were cut back, 3 bases at V and 8 bases at J, with 22 bases in the middle. The CDR3 reads CSVDGGAGKVVGYTF. CDR3 sequence (DNA): TGCAGCGTTGATGGGGGAGCGGGGAAGGTAGTCGGCTACACCTTC.

V and J are TRBV11-2 and TRBJ2-7; 8 bases fit TRBD1. This CDR3 spans 14 amino acids. Germline lookup yields CDR1 SGHAT and CDR2 FQNNGV. V shed 2 bases and J 4 bases; nucleotides not matched to a gene: 4. CDR3 DNA sequence: TGTGCCAGCAGCTTATTCACAGGGGGGTACGAGCAGTACTTC. This gives the protein CASSLFTGGYEQYF.

This sequence joins TRBV6-5 and TRBJ2-7, with TRBD1 identical over 8 bases. J lost 12 bases, V lost 5 bases, and 12 bases had no gene match. This CDR3 spans 13 amino acids. The V gene's germline CDR1 is MNHEY and CDR2 SVGAGI. CDR3 in amino acids: CASSPSTLQGGYF. CDR3 sequence (DNA): TGTGCCAGCAGTCCCTCAACCTTACAGGGGGGGTACTTC.

The CDR3 loop is CASSAGGGNQPQHF. In DNA form, the CDR3 reads TGTGCCAGCAGCGCGGGAGGGGGCAATCAGCCCCAGCATTTT. The chain links TRBV7-9 to TRBJ1-5; perhaps TRBD1 as D (5 bases). The V gene's germline CDR1 is SEHNR and CDR2 FQNEAQ (reference sequence). V shed 5 bases and J shed 2 bases, with 10 bases lying between them. This CDR3 comprises 14 residues.

The genes are TRBV7-2 and TRBJ1-5; D ambiguous. This CDR3 is 14 amino acids long. The V gene lost 5 bases and the J gene lost 0 bases, with 8 bases spanning the gap. Germline V lookup: CDR1 SGHTA, CDR2 FQGNSA. The CDR3 here is CASSLTGSNQPQHF. The CDR3 DNA reads as TGTGCCAGCAGCCTTACGGGTAGCAATCAGCCCCAGCATTTT. The full variable domain, in which reference TRBV7-2 and TRBJ1-5 provide the parts outside the CDR3, is GAGVSQSPSNKVTEKGKDVELRCDPISGHTALYWYRQSLGQGLEFLIYFQGNSAPDKSGLPSDRFSAERTGGSVSTLTIQRTQQEDSAVYLCASSLTGSNQPQHFGDGTRLSIL.

The chain carries TRBV19 and TRBJ1-2; a possible D gene is TRBD1 (6 bases). There are 12 residues in the CDR3. Trimming took 8 bases from V and 3 from J, leaving 10 bases between them. CDR1 is LNHDA and CDR2 is SQIVND in the germline V gene (reference sequence). The DNA of the CDR3 is TGTGCCAGTGAGGACAGATACTATGGCTACACCTTC. The encoded protein is CASEDRYYGYTF.

In terms of frequency, this clone is large. At the DNA level, this CDR3 is encoded by other sequences in the same sample as well. The gene calls are TRBV5-4 and TRBJ2-1; 10 bases fit TRBD2. Per the germline V gene, CDR1 is SGHNT and CDR2 is YYREEE (reference sequence). The V segment lost 2 bases and the J segment 7 bases; nucleotides outside the gene matches: 6. The CDR3 is made up of 15 amino acids. CDR3 nucleotides: TGTGCCAGCAGCTTTCGAACTAGCGGGGAAAATGAGCAGTTCTTC. Protein: CASSFRTSGENEQFF.

This sequence joins TRBV5-8 and TRBJ2-6; 11 bases are a match to TRBD1. The CDR3 is 17 amino acids. Per germline, CDR1 SGHTS and CDR2 YDEGEE. J was trimmed by 2 bases and V by 1 base; bases with no gene match: 2. The CDR3 reads CASSLRTGGAGANVLTF. As DNA, the CDR3 is TGTGCCAGCAGCTTGAGGACAGGGGGCGCTGGGGCCAACGTCCTGACTTTC. Together with reference TRBV5-8 and TRBJ2-6, the CDR3 gives the full variable domain: EAGVTQSPTHLIKTRGQQATLRCSPISGHTSVYWYQQALGLGLQFLLWYDEGEERNRGNFPPRFSGRQFPNYSSELNVNALELEDSALYLCASSLRTGGAGANVLTFGAGSRLTVL.

CDR3 DNA: TGTGCCTGGAGAATAGCGGGGGGGCATAGTGAGCAGTTCTTC. Translating gives CAWRIAGGHSEQFF. The chain is built from TRBV30 and TRBJ2-1, with 11 bases aligning to TRBD2. This CDR3 has 14 amino acids. After removal of 3 bases from V and 9 bases from J, the junction contained 7 bases not matched to a gene. The germline V gene encodes CDR1 GTSNPN and CDR2 SVGIG (reference sequence).